What follows are 9 T cell receptor beta chains derived from one specimen sequenced in a study of technical replicates of blood from a handful of donors. Data came from immunoSEQ multiplex PCR; TCRdb stores just in-frame clones and leaves some out. The data contain 78,000 or so clones, 89% of them singletons. The specimen sequenced was T cells isolated from PBMCs. The receptors come from a human donor in good health.

This rearrangement joins TRBV2 to TRBJ1-2; D remains unclear. Trimming took 2 bases from V and 8 from J, leaving 9 bases between them. CDR1 is SNHLY and CDR2 is FYNNEI in the germline V gene. There are 12 residues in the CDR3. The CDR3 loop is CASSESGWGYTF. The CDR3 DNA sequence: TGTGCCAGCAGTGAATCGGGGTGGGGCTACACCTTC. Together with reference TRBV2 and TRBJ1-2, the CDR3 gives the full variable domain: EPEVTQTPSHQVTQMGQEVILRCVPISNHLYFYWYRQILGQKVEFLVSFYNNEISEKSEIFDDQFSVERPDGSNFTLKIRSTKLEDSAMYFCASSESGWGYTFGSGTRLTVV.

The J gene is TRBJ1-5, the V gene TRBV4-2; D not certain. CDR3 length: 16 residues. V was shortened by 0 bases and J by 0 bases, with 9 bases between the two germline ends. CDR1 and CDR2 from the germline V gene are LGHNA and YNFKEQ. For the CDR3, the DNA is TGTGCCAGCAGCCAAGAGTATCGGGGTAGCAATCAGCCCCAGCATTTT. It specifies CASSQEYRGSNQPQHF.

This rearrangement joins TRBV11-2 to TRBJ1-1; D not certain. CDR1 SGHAT and CDR2 FQNNGV come from the germline V gene. The CDR3 extends over 13 amino acids. Trimming removed 8 bases from V and 5 bases from J, with 15 bases in between. CDR3 region: CASHLMGGTEAFF. DNA of the CDR3: TGTGCCAGCCATCTCATGGGCGGGACTGAAGCTTTCTTT.

This clone has just one count. The chain uses TRBV9 and TRBJ1-4; D is unresolved. Germline V gene sequence: CDR1 SGDLS, CDR2 YYNGEE. This CDR3 has 14 residues. The germline V and J ends were trimmed by 0 bases and 7 bases, with 10 bases remaining between them. As DNA, the CDR3 is TGTGCCAGCAGCGTAGGTGGAGGGAGTGAAAAACTGTTTTTT. Amino acid sequence: CASSVGGGSEKLFF. The variable domain in full, completed from reference TRBV9 and TRBJ1-4, reads DSGVTQTPKHLITATGQRVTLRCSPRSGDLSVYWYQQSLDQGLQFLIQYYNGEERAKGNILERFSAQQFPDLHSELNLSSLELGDSALYFCASSVGGGSEKLFFGSGTQLSVL.

V is TRBV19 and J is TRBJ1-4; 7 bases are shared with TRBD1. This CDR3 has 15 amino acids. Germline CDR1 is LNHDA and CDR2 is SQIVND (reference sequence). The V gene end was trimmed by 6 bases and the J gene end by 6 bases; junction bases not matched to a gene: 10. The CDR3 DNA reads as TGTGCCAGTAGCGATAGAGGGGGCGTCGATGAAAAACTGTTTTTT. This sequence encodes CASSDRGGVDEKLFF.

The chain has TRBV19 and TRBJ1-5; D is undetermined. V was shortened by 7 bases and J by 3 bases, with 13 bases between the two germline ends. In germline, CDR1 is LNHDA, CDR2 SQIVND (reference sequence). This CDR3 has 14 amino acids. The CDR3 loop reads CASTGRQVNQPQHF. The CDR3 nucleotides are TGTGCCAGTACGGGGAGACAAGTCAATCAGCCCCAGCATTTT.

This chain connects TRBV11-2 to TRBJ1-2; D gene uncertain. The CDR3 totals 13 residues. V was cut by 1 base and J by 7 bases, with 10 bases left in between. Per germline, CDR1 SGHAT and CDR2 FQNNGV. CDR3 sequence (DNA): TGTGCCAGCAGCTTAGTCGACGGAGCTGGCTACACCTTC. Translation: CASSLVDGAGYTF.

V is TRBV6-5 and J is TRBJ1-2; D possibly corresponds to TRBD1 (6 bases). Trimming shortened V by 4 bases and J by 0 bases, and 9 bases separated the two germline ends. This CDR3 comprises 14 residues. CDR1 is MNHEY, CDR2 SVGAGI, per germline. The CDR3, as DNA: TGTGCCAGCAGTTTGACAGGCCCTAACTATGGCTACACCTTC. This codes for CASSLTGPNYGYTF.

The chain has TRBV7-8 and TRBJ1-5, with D perhaps matching TRBD1 (5 bases). The germline V and J ends were trimmed by 0 bases and 3 bases, with 9 bases remaining between them. The CDR3 extends over 15 amino acids. The germline V gene encodes CDR1 SGHVS and CDR2 FQNEAQ. The CDR3 sequence is CASSLAETANQPQHF. The CDR3 DNA is TGTGCCAGCAGCTTAGCCGAGACAGCCAATCAGCCCCAGCATTTT.